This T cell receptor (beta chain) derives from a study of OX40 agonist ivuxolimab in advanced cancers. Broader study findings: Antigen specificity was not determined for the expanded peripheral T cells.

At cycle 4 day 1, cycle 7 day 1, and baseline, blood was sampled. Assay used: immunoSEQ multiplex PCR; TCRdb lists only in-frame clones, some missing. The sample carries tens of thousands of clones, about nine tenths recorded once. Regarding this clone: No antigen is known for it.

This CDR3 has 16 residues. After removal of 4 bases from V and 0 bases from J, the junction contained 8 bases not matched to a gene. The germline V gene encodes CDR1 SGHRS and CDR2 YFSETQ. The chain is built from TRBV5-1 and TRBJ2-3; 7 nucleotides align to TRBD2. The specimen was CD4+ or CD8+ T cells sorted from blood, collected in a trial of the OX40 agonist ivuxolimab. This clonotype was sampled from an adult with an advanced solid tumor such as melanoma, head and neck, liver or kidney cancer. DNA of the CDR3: TGCGCCAGCAGCCCTGGACTAGACGTTAGCACAGATACGCAGTATTTT. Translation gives CASSPGLDVSTDTQYF.